This T cell receptor (beta chain) stems from a study of T cell changes during pregnancy in multiple sclerosis. This CDR3 is built from 15 residues. J gave up 10 bases and V 0 bases, and 5 bases lay outside the gene matches. CDR1 is SGHTA, CDR2 FQGTGA, per germline. Some clones are missing from TCRdb's copy, which holds only in-frame ones; the method was immunoSEQ multiplex PCR. The table lists tens of thousands of clones, roughly 89% of them singletons, with 1% to 1.5% in the top ten. This chain uses TRBV7-3 with TRBJ2-1; 11 bases line up with TRBD2. This specimen was peripheral blood, taken after pregnancy. The origin of this receptor is a female donor in good health, enrolled as a control in a pregnancy study. The DNA for the CDR3 is TGTGCCAGCAGCTTAACTAGCGGGGGGGCCTGGGAGCAGTTCTTC. It encodes CASSLTSGGAWEQFF.